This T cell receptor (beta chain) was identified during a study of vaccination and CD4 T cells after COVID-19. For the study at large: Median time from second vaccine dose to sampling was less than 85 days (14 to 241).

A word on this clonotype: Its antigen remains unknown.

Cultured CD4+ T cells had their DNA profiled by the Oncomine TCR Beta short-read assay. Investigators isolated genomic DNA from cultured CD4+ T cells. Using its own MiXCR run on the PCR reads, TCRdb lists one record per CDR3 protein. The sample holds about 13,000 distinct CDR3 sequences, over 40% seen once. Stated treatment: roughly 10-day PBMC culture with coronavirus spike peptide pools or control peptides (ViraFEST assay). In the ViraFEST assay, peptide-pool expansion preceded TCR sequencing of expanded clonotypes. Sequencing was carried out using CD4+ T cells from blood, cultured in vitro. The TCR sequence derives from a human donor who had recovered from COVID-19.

The CDR3 sequence is CASSYSTHAMRSYEQYF. In DNA, the CDR3 is TGTGCCAGCAGTTACTCGACACACGCAATGAGGTCCTACGAGCAGTACTTC. The V call is TRBV6-5, the J call TRBJ2-7; no firm D call. The CDR3 totals 17 residues. Germline V gene sequence: CDR1 MNHEY, CDR2 SVGAGI. The V end lost 0 bases, the J end lost 1 base, and 16 bases lay between the germline ends.